The next 9 T cell receptor beta chains were all read from a single sample in a study of high-grade serous ovarian cancer treatment subgroups. Tumor samples were taken before definitive surgery or chemotherapy. Clones were sequenced by immunoSEQ multiplex PCR, and TCRdb holds only the in-frame ones, with some missing. This table holds 13,000 or so clones, about 88% found once. Sample: tumor tissue. The receptors stem from a human donor with high-grade serous ovarian cancer.

This clone was recorded a few times. This chain uses TRBV7-2 with TRBJ1-1; TRBD1 is a possible D gene (5 bases). The CDR3 covers 15 residues. The V end was cut by 4 bases, the J end by 0 bases, with 12 bases between. Germline lookup yields CDR1 SGHTA and CDR2 FQGNSA. The CDR3 spells CASSSLGRVNTEAFF. In nucleotides, the CDR3 is TGTGCCAGCAGCTCCCTGGGACGGGTGAACACTGAAGCTTTCTTT.

The sample holds a few counts of this clone. V usage is TRBV2 and J usage is TRBJ1-5, with D possibly TRBD1 on 5 matching bases. The CDR3 covers 14 residues. V was trimmed by 6 bases and J by 7 bases, leaving 16 bases between them. CDR1 is SNHLY and CDR2 is FYNNEI in the germline V gene. The CDR3 DNA is TGTGCCAGCAGCGGGACTTCCTCCGGGCAGCCCCAGCATTTT. Translation: CASSGTSSGQPQHF.

The chain recombines TRBV6-1 with TRBJ2-1; TRBD1 matches 7 bases. CDR1 is MNHNS and CDR2 is SASEGT in the germline V gene. Losses at the gene ends were 5 bases for V and 4 bases for J; bases not matched to a gene: 5. This CDR3 has 14 residues. CDR3 in DNA: TGTGCCAGCAGTATGTCGGGACAGTACAATGAGCAGTTCTTC. Protein sequence: CASSMSGQYNEQFF.

DNA of the CDR3: TGTGCCAGCAGCTTCGGCCCGAGCTCCTACAATGAGCAGTTCTTC. Protein sequence: CASSFGPSSYNEQFF. V and J are TRBV7-6 and TRBJ2-1; no clear D gene. V lost 3 bases and J lost 0, with 9 bases in between. Germline values: CDR1 SGHVS, CDR2 FNYEAQ. The CDR3 consists of 15 residues.

This chain joins TRBV7-2 and TRBJ2-7, with 10 positions matching TRBD1. Germline CDR1 and CDR2: SGHTA and FQGNSA. V was clipped by 3 bases and J by 6 bases; unmatched bases: 5. The CDR3 runs to 14 residues. The CDR3, as DNA: TGTGCCAGCAGCTTTGGGACAGGGGAGTTCGAGCAGTACTTC. Translated, it gives CASSFGTGEFEQYF.

J is TRBJ2-7 and V is TRBV6-5; D gene ambiguous. CDR3 length equals 15 residues. Trimming left V 2 bases short and J 3 bases short, with 14 bases between. Germline values: CDR1 MNHEY, CDR2 SVGAGI. The CDR3: CASSYIPGLIYEQYF. CDR3 DNA sequence: TGTGCCAGCAGTTACATCCCGGGTCTAATCTACGAGCAGTACTTC.

The V gene is TRBV6-1, the J gene TRBJ2-3; the match to TRBD2 covers 9 bases. The germline V gene has CDR1 MNHNS and CDR2 SASEGT. The CDR3 loop spans 15 amino acids. J gave up 2 bases and V 6 bases, and 6 bases lay outside the gene matches. The CDR3 spells CASSQSGGLTDTQYF. CDR3 DNA sequence: TGTGCCAGCAGCCAAAGCGGGGGGCTCACAGATACGCAGTATTTT.

The chain combines TRBV5-6 with TRBJ2-1, with 10 bases lining up with TRBD2. The CDR3 has 15 amino acids. With 2 bases clipped from V and 7 bases from J, the junction kept 6 bases outside the gene matches. Germline V gives CDR1 SGHDT, CDR2 YYEEEE. CDR3 bases: TGTGCCAGCAGCTTCCTCAGCGGGGGGGAGAATGAGCAGTTCTTC. It encodes CASSFLSGGENEQFF.

The rearrangement links TRBV25-1 to TRBJ2-3; D could derive from TRBD1 or TRBD2 (6 bases each). CDR1 MGHDK and CDR2 SYGVNS come from the germline V gene. The V and J ends lost 6 bases and 10 bases respectively, with 17 bases between them. This CDR3 spans 13 amino acids. The DNA of the CDR3 is TGTGCCAGCAGCCCACCGGGGGCCAGGCCGCAGTATTTT. This sequence encodes CASSPPGARPQYF.